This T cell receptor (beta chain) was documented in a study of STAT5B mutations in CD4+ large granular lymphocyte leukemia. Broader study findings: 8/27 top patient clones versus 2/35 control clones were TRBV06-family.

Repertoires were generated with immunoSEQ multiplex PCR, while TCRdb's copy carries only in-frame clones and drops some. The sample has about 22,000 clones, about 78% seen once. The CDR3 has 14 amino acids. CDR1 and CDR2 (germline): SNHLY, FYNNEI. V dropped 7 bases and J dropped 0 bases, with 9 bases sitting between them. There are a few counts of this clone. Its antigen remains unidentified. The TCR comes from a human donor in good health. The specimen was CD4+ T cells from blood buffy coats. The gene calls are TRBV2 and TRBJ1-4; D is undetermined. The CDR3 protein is CASKSRPTNEKLFF. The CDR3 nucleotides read TGTGCCAGCAAGTCGAGGCCAACTAATGAAAAACTGTTTTTT.